This is a list of T cell receptor beta chains from one sample in a study. Assay used: immunoSEQ multiplex PCR; TCRdb lists only in-frame clones, some missing. The sample yields some 70,000 clones, 93% seen once. Sequenced: PBMCs. The receptors were sampled from a man between 40 and 49 years old with rheumatoid arthritis. Each CDR3 is given with its conserved first and last residue. A D gene is named only where the DNA matches it firmly. Rows give clone size only sometimes, using once, few, many, or a class for an expanded clone.

V: TRBV5-5
J: TRBJ2-3
length: 16
D: TRBD2
size: -
CDR3: CASSHMSGRSADTQYF
DNA: TGTGCCAGCAGCCACATGAGCGGGAGGAGTGCAGATACGCAGTATTTT

V: TRBV27
J: TRBJ1-1
length: 14
D: TRBD1
size: -
CDR3: CASRKDRLNTEAFF
DNA: TGTGCCAGCCGAAAGGACAGGCTGAACACTGAAGCTTTCTTT

V: TRBV10-1
J: TRBJ2-1
length: 17
D: TRBD2
size: -
CDR3: CASRGRPSGTTYNEQFF
DNA: TGCGCCAGCAGAGGTCGGCCTAGCGGGACCACCTACAATGAGCAGTTCTTC

V: TRBV20-1
J: TRBJ2-5
length: 11
D: -
size: -
CDR3: CSVPRLETQYF
DNA: TGCAGTGTACCCAGACTAGAGACCCAGTACTTC

V: TRBV6-2/TRBV6-3
J: TRBJ1-5
length: 13
D: -
size: -
CDR3: CASSQSDNQPQHF
DNA: TGTGCCAGCAGCCAGAGTGATAATCAGCCCCAGCATTTT

V: TRBV7-8
J: TRBJ1-5
length: 15
D: TRBD1
size: -
CDR3: CASSPGQGVNQPQHF
DNA: TGTGCCAGCAGCCCGGGACAGGGGGTAAATCAGCCCCAGCATTTT

V: TRBV7-9
J: TRBJ1-5
length: 16
D: -
size: -
CDR3: CASSFAGPGEHQPQHF
DNA: TGTGCCAGCAGCTTTGCGGGGCCAGGGGAGCATCAGCCCCAGCATTTT

V: TRBV11-2
J: TRBJ1-1
length: 13
D: -
size: -
CDR3: CASSRTMNTEAFF
DNA: TGTGCCAGCAGCAGGACAATGAACACTGAAGCTTTCTTT

V: TRBV18
J: TRBJ2-7
length: 14
D: TRBD1
size: -
CDR3: CASSPDGTDDEQYF
DNA: TGTGCCAGCTCACCAGACGGGACAGACGACGAGCAGTACTTC

V: TRBV13
J: TRBJ1-5
length: 15
D: -
size: -
CDR3: CASSLGVGGNQPQHF
DNA: TGTGCCAGCAGCTTAGGCGTGGGTGGCAATCAGCCCCAGCATTTT

V: TRBV29-1
J: TRBJ2-1
length: 15
D: -
size: -
CDR3: CSVGGERAFYNEQFF
DNA: TGCAGCGTTGGGGGGGAGCGGGCATTTTACAATGAGCAGTTCTTC

V: TRBV12-3/TRBV12-4
J: TRBJ1-2
length: 12
D: -
size: few
CDR3: CASSKPRYGYTF
DNA: TGTGCCAGCAGTAAACCACGGTATGGCTACACCTTC

V: TRBV30
J: TRBJ1-1
length: 13
D: -
size: -
CDR3: CAWRTPDHTEAFF
DNA: TGTGCCTGGAGGACCCCAGACCACACTGAAGCTTTCTTT

V: TRBV6-5
J: TRBJ2-7
length: 14
D: -
size: -
CDR3: CASIEGFYAGEQYF
DNA: TGTGCCAGCATAGAGGGGTTTTACGCTGGCGAGCAGTACTTC

V: TRBV19
J: TRBJ2-7
length: 15
D: -
size: -
CDR3: CASSSGGFSSREQYF
DNA: TGTGCCAGTAGTTCCGGAGGCTTTTCCAGCCGGGAGCAGTACTTC

V: TRBV27
J: TRBJ2-5
length: 13
D: -
size: -
CDR3: CASSLGVEETQYF
DNA: TGTGCCAGCAGTTTAGGGGTAGAAGAGACCCAGTACTTC

V: TRBV29-1
J: TRBJ2-1
length: 14
D: TRBD1
size: -
CDR3: CSYPGQGARNEQFF
DNA: TGCAGCTACCCGGGACAGGGGGCGCGGAATGAGCAGTTCTTC

V: TRBV28
J: TRBJ1-6
length: 16
D: TRBD1
size: -
CDR3: CASSPPRGARGSPLHF
DNA: TGTGCCAGCAGCCCACCCAGGGGGGCGCGTGGTTCACCCCTCCACTTT

V: TRBV7-9
J: TRBJ2-5
length: 12
D: -
size: -
CDR3: CASSPVGETQYF
DNA: TGTGCCAGCAGCCCGGTTGGGGAGACCCAGTACTTC

V: TRBV5-5
J: TRBJ2-2
length: 16
D: TRBD1
size: -
CDR3: CASSFPKGAGTGELFF
DNA: TGTGCCAGCAGCTTCCCCAAGGGGGCGGGCACCGGGGAGCTGTTTTTT

V: TRBV19
J: TRBJ1-2
length: 15
D: TRBD1
size: -
CDR3: CASSDQGARDYGYTF
DNA: TGTGCCAGTAGTGACCAGGGGGCCCGCGACTATGGCTACACCTTC

V: TRBV30
J: TRBJ2-1
length: 19
D: TRBD2
size: -
CDR3: CAWSPRGSGRGVSYNEQFF
DNA: TGTGCCTGGAGTCCCCGGGGTAGCGGGAGAGGGGTGTCCTACAATGAGCAGTTCTTC

V: TRBV9
J: TRBJ1-3
length: 16
D: -
size: -
CDR3: CASSVDAGQGGNTIYF
DNA: TGTGCCAGCAGCGTAGATGCGGGACAAGGCGGAAACACCATATATTTT

V: TRBV28
J: TRBJ2-5
length: 15
D: TRBD1
size: -
CDR3: CASSEGQESQETQYF
DNA: TGTGCCAGCAGTGAAGGACAGGAGAGCCAAGAGACCCAGTACTTC